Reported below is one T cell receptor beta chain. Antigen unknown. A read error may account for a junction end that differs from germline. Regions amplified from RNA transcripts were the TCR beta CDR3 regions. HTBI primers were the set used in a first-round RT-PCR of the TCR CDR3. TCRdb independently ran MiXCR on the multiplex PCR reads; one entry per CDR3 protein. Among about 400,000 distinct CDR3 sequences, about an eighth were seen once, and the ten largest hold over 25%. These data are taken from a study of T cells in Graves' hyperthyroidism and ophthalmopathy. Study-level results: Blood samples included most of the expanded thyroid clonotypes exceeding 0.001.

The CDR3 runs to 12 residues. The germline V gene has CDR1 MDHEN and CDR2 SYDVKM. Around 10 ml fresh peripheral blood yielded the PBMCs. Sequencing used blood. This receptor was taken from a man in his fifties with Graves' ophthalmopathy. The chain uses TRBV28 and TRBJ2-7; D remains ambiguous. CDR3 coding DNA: TGTGTCAGCAGTTTACTGGCCTACGAGCAGTACTTC. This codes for CVSSLLAYEQYF.